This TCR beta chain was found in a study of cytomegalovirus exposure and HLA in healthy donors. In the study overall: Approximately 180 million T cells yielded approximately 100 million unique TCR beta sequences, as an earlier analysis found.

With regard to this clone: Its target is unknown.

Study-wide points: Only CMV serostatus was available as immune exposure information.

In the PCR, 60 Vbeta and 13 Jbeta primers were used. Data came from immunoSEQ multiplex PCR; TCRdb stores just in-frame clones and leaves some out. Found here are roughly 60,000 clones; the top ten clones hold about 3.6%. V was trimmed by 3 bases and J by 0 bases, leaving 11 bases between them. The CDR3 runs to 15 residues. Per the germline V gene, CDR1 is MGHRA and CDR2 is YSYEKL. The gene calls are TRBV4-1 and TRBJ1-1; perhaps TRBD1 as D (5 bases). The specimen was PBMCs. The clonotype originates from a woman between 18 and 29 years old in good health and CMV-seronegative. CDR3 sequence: CASSHPGGLNTEAFF. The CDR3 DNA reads TGCGCCAGCAGCCATCCCGGGGGACTGAACACTGAAGCTTTCTTT.